This entry lists 7 T cell receptor beta chains sequenced from one sample in a study of cytomegalovirus exposure and HLA in healthy donors. The PCR ran on 60 Vbeta and 13 Jbeta primers. Some clones are missing from TCRdb's copy, which holds only in-frame ones; the method was immunoSEQ multiplex PCR. The sample has some 120,000 clones, around two thirds seen once. Sequenced material: PBMCs. The receptors stem from a man aged 55 to 70 in good health and CMV-seropositive.

In its sample, this clone was seen a few times. The chain joins TRBV11-2 to TRBJ2-5; 9 nucleotides align to TRBD2. CDR1 is SGHAT, CDR2 FQNNGV, per germline. V lost 6 bases and J lost 1; bases outside the gene matches: 6. The CDR3 is 15 residues long. CDR3 DNA sequence: TGTGCCAGCAGTCCTAATAGCGGGGGCCAAGAGACCCAGTACTTC. Protein sequence: CASSPNSGGQETQYF.

The genes are TRBV5-1 and TRBJ2-3, with D perhaps TRBD2 (5 bases). This CDR3 contains 14 residues. Germline V CDR1 and CDR2: SGHRS, YFSETQ. The V end lost 1 base, the J end lost 7 bases, and 13 bases lay between the germline ends. The CDR3 coding sequence is TGCGCCAGCAGCTTGTCCGCGGGCTCAAATACGCAGTATTTT. It yields the protein CASSLSAGSNTQYF.

CDR3 sequence: CASSEDREFGQPQHF. CDR3 coding DNA: TGTGCCAGCAGTGAAGACAGGGAATTTGGTCAGCCCCAGCATTTT. This chain links TRBV6-1 with TRBJ1-5; D may be TRBD1 (6 bases). This CDR3 region has 15 residues. Germline CDR1 reads MNHNS; CDR2 reads SASEGT. Trimming pared 1 base from V and 6 bases from J, leaving 13 bases between.

This clone came up once. This sequence joins TRBV5-1 and TRBJ2-1, with D tentatively TRBD1 (6 bases). The V end lost 4 bases, the J end lost 6 bases, and 8 bases lay between the germline ends. The CDR3 consists of 12 residues. Germline V lookup: CDR1 SGHRS, CDR2 YFSETQ. CDR3 DNA sequence: TGCGCCAGCAGCGTACAGGGCAATGAGCAGTTCTTC. Encoded protein: CASSVQGNEQFF. The full variable domain, in which reference TRBV5-1 and TRBJ2-1 provide the parts outside the CDR3, is KAGVTQTPRYLIKTRGQQVTLSCSPISGHRSVSWYQQTPGQGLQFLFEYFSETQRNKGNFPGRFSGRQFSNSRSEMNVSTLELGDSALYLCASSVQGNEQFFGPGTRLTVL.

In this sample, this clone turned up a few times. The genes are TRBV6-1 and TRBJ1-6, with 10 positions matching TRBD1. Germline trimming cut 0 bases from V and 8 bases from J; bases unmatched to any gene: 7. The CDR3 is 17 amino acids. Germline lookup yields CDR1 MNHNS and CDR2 SASEGT. The CDR3 nucleotides read TGTGCCAGCAGTGAAGCCCGGGCGACAGGGGGCCATTCACCCCTCCACTTT. Its translation: CASSEARATGGHSPLHF.

The chain recombines TRBV28 with TRBJ1-1; TRBD1 is a possible D gene (6 bases). Trimming removed 5 bases from V and 3 bases from J, with 22 bases in between. The germline gives CDR1 MDHEN, CDR2 SYDVKM. The CDR3 totals 17 residues. The CDR3 here is CASSLPWAPYRDTEAFF. In DNA, the CDR3 is TGTGCCAGCAGTCTCCCCTGGGCCCCATACAGGGACACTGAAGCTTTCTTT.

The V and J genes are TRBV15 and TRBJ1-2, with 7 bases fitting TRBD1. This CDR3 comprises 14 residues. Per germline, CDR1 LNHNV and CDR2 YYDKDF (reference sequence). J was trimmed by 3 bases and V by 3 bases; bases with no gene match: 4. This chain's CDR3 is CATSSNRGYYGYTF. The CDR3 coding sequence is TGTGCCACCAGCAGCAACAGGGGATACTATGGCTACACCTTC.